This T cell receptor (beta chain) is drawn from a study of shared clonotypes between healthy human individuals. As regards this clone: Its antigen is still unknown.

Several immunoSEQ plates received, in even portions, the genomic DNA of each subset. Here immunoSEQ multiplex PCR was the method, and the copy in TCRdb shows in-frame clones only, minus some. The sample has more than 2 million clones, approximately 96% seen once. The study's findings and limits: Against clonotypes common to all four donors, non-shared ones had lower generation probabilities.

V was pared by 4 bases and J by 1 base, with 14 bases between. Germline assignment: CDR1 SQVTM and CDR2 ANQGSEA. The CDR3 spans 15 residues. The study separated CD4+ cells into CD45RA+ naive and CD45RA-negative memory subsets. The chain recombines TRBV29-1 with TRBJ2-1; maybe TRBD2 (6 bases). Sample: naive CD4+ T cells sorted from blood. Subset noted: CD45RA+ positively selected. The clonotype comes from a man aged 18-30 years in good health. The CDR3: CSVVVGSVSYNEQFF. DNA of the CDR3: TGCAGCGTTGTAGTCGGGAGTGTATCCTACAATGAGCAGTTCTTC.